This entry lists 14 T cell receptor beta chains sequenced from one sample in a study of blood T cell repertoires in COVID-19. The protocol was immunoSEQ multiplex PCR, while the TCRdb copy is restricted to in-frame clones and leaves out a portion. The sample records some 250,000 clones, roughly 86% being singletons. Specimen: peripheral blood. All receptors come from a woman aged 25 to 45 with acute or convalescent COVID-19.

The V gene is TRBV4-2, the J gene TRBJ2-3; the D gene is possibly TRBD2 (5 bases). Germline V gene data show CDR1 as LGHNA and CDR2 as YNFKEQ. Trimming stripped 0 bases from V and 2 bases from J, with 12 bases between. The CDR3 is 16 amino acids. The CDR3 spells CASSQDPWESTDTQYF. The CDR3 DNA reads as TGTGCCAGCAGCCAAGATCCGTGGGAGTCCACAGATACGCAGTATTTT.

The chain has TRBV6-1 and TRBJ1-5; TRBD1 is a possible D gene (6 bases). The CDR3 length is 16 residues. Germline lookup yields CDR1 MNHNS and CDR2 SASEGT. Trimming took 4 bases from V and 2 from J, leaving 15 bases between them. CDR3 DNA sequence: TGTGCCAGCAGTGTAAGAGGGGCAGGGGGCAATCAGCCCCAGCATTTT. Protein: CASSVRGAGGNQPQHF.

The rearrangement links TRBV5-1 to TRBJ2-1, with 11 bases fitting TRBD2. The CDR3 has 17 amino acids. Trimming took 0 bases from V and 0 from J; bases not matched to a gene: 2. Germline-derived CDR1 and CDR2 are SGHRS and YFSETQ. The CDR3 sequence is CASSLVLAGGSYNEQFF. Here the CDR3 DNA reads TGCGCCAGCAGCTTGGTTCTAGCGGGGGGCTCCTACAATGAGCAGTTCTTC.

CDR3 bases: TGTGCCAGCAGCCCGGTGGGGCCCCTCGAGACCCAGTACTTC. This codes for CASSPVGPLETQYF. The chain joins TRBV11-2 to TRBJ2-5; weak D call: TRBD1 (5 bases). V was trimmed by 5 bases and J by 5 bases, leaving 15 bases between them. The CDR3 loop spans 14 amino acids. The germline gives CDR1 SGHAT, CDR2 FQNNGV.

The CDR3 sequence is CASSPRNRTSGRISYEQYF. The CDR3 DNA reads as TGTGCCAGCTCACCACGTAACCGGACTAGCGGGAGAATATCCTACGAGCAGTACTTC. J is TRBJ2-7 and V is TRBV18; 13 bases fit TRBD2. Trimming cost V 1 base and J 1 base; bases outside gene matches: 10. CDR1 is KGHSH, CDR2 LQKENI, per germline. The CDR3 extends over 19 amino acids.

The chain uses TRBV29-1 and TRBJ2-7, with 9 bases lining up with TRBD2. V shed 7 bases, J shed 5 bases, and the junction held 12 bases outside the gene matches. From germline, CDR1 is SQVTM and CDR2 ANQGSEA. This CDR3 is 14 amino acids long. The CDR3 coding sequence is TGCAGCGCTAGGGCGGGAGGGCCCCTAGACGAGCAGTACTTC. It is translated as CSARAGGPLDEQYF.

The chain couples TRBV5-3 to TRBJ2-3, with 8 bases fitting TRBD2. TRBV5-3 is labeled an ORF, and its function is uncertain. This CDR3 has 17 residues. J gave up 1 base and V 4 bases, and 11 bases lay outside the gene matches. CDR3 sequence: CARSRISLAVGTDTQYF. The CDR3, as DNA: TGTGCCAGAAGCCGTATATCACTAGCGGTTGGCACAGATACGCAGTATTTT.

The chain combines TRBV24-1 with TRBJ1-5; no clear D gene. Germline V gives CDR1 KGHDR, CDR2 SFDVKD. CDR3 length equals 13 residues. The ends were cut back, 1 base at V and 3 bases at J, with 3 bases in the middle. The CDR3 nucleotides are TGTGCCACCAGTGATTTCAACAATCAGCCCCAGCATTTT. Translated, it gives CATSDFNNQPQHF.

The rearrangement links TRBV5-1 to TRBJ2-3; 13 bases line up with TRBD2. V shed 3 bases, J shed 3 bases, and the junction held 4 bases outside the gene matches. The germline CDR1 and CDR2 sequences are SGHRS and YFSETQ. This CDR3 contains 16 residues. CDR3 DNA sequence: TGCGCCAGCAGCTCCCGACTAGCGGGAGGTACAGATACGCAGTATTTT. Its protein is CASSSRLAGGTDTQYF.

The CDR3 here is CASSPGLAGGGEQFF. As DNA, the CDR3 is TGTGCCAGTAGTCCGGGACTAGCGGGAGGGGGTGAGCAGTTCTTC. This rearrangement joins TRBV19 to TRBJ2-1, with TRBD2 matching 16 bases. V shed 5 bases and J 9 bases; nucleotides not matched to a gene: 4. This CDR3 has 15 residues. The germline V gene has CDR1 LNHDA and CDR2 SQIVND (reference sequence).

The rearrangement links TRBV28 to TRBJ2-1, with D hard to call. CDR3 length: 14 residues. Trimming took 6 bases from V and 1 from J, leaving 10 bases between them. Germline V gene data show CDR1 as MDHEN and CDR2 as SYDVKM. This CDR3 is CASSFSSSYNEQFF. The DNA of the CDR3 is TGTGCCAGCAGCTTTAGCAGTTCCTACAATGAGCAGTTCTTC.

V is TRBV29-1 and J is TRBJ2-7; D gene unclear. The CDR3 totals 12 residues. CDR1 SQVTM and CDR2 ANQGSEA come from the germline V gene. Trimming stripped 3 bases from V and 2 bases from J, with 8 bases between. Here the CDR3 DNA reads TGCAGCGTTGAGGTGACACCCTACGAGCAGTACTTC. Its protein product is CSVEVTPYEQYF.

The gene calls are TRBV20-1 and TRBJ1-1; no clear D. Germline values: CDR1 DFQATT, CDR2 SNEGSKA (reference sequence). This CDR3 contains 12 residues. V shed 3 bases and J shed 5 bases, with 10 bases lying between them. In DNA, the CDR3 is TGCAGTGCTAGTAGCTGGTTGACTGAAGCTTTCTTT. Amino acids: CSASSWLTEAFF.

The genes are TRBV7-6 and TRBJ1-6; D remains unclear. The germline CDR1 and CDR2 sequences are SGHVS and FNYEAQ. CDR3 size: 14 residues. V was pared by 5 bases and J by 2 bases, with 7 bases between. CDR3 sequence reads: CASSPLPYNSPLHF. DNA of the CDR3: TGTGCCAGCAGCCCCCTCCCCTATAATTCACCCCTCCACTTT.